The clone carrying this T cell receptor beta chain was observed a handful of times. The sample is drawn from a study of blood T cell repertoires in COVID-19. The overall study: Material from acute and convalescent COVID-19 was sourced from the United States, Italy and Spain. T cells, B-cell-depleted T cells, or PBMCs provided the cDNA or gDNA that served as material.

Per the original data handling: Amplification of reference gene primers provided the estimated nucleated cell counts. Libraries were prepared by immunoSEQ multiplex PCR; TCRdb keeps only in-frame clonotypes and omits some of them. D and trimming were read from the DNA, whereas the V and J calls and clone size are those reported in that table. The table lists more than 45,000 clones, more than 80% of them singletons. V was pared by 6 bases and J by 4 bases, with 24 bases between. CDR3 size: 17 residues. Per the germline V gene, CDR1 is MDHEN and CDR2 is SYDVKM. Sequencing input: peripheral blood. The chain has TRBV28 and TRBJ1-2; D perhaps matches TRBD1 (5 bases). The origin of this receptor is a man between 70 and 80 years old with active COVID-19. CDR3 nucleotide sequence: TGTGCCAGCAGAACGGGAGACGGAGGCAGGGACGCCTATGGCTACACCTTC. Translation gives CASRTGDGGRDAYGYTF.